This T cell receptor beta chain originates from a study of T cell responses to AZD1222 COVID-19 vaccine. Profiled with immunoSEQ multiplex PCR; TCRdb holds only in-frame clones, not every one. Counted here are fewer than 110,000 clones, 87% occurring once; the ten biggest clones make up about a tenth. The CDR3 has 14 residues. Germline V CDR1 and CDR2: MNHEY, SVGAGI. V lost 6 bases, J lost 4 bases, and 6 bases stayed unmatched. This clonotype was obtained from an adult who received the AZD1222 COVID-19 vaccine. The chain combines TRBV6-5 with TRBJ2-5, with 9 bases lining up with TRBD1. Sequencing used peripheral blood, obtained 28 days after the second AZD1222 dose. The DNA for the CDR3 is TGTGCCAGCAGATGGGGACAGGGAGGAGAGACCCAGTACTTC. It translates to CASRWGQGGETQYF.